Listed here is a single T cell receptor beta chain. Its specific antigen is unknown. Base-call qualities are not available, and no considerably larger clone is one nucleotide away. The donors belonged to the validation cohort of roughly 120 subjects, which was separate from the roughly 670-subject first cohort. The record originates from a study of cytomegalovirus exposure and HLA in healthy donors (dated by TCRdb to the late 2010s). Regarding the research as a whole: A later analysis indicated that the 95 to 150 validation repertoires were generated on the platform also employed for the roughly 650 repertoires of the first cohort. The study aimed to test whether signatures of past pathogen exposure could be identified by cataloging public T cell receptors. High-throughput TCR immunosequencing, statistical association of individual TCRs with disease status, and machine learning were combined to predict cytomegalovirus infection status. A separate validation cohort of roughly 120 different subjects was used in addition to the approximately 670-subject first cohort. On the study overall, not on this receptor specifically: In a later analysis, TCRs clustered in the first cohort were found to also tend to co-occur in the 120 or so validation repertoires, with 85% to 95% of cluster scores above 0. All 120 repertoires were used to score co-occurrence in the validation cohort in a later analysis, because that analysis had no HLA typing for the cohort. The study listed 164 TCR beta chains as associated with cytomegalovirus. The authors suggested that the approach could potentially be generalized to other disease states and immunological phenotypes. Three of the identified cytomegalovirus-associated TCR beta chains were confirmed in vitro to be specific for cytomegalovirus antigens. Most TCR sequences were observed very rarely across donors, whereas some public TCRs were present in many individuals. In both the original and validation cohorts, the classifier was reported to diagnose cytomegalovirus status with high specificity and sensitivity.

The V and J ends are trimmed by 2 bases and 5 bases, leaving 19 bases between them. From its cysteine to its phenylalanine, the CDR3 spans 16 amino acids. Only CDR3 DNA remains: 48 bases, in frame from the first base. CDR1 and CDR2 (SGHAT, FQNNGV) derive from the germline V gene. Library preparation employed the immunoSEQ multiplex PCR assay. As for the authors' bioinformatics: A statistical classification framework was built to diagnose cytomegalovirus status from the catalog of TCR beta chain sequences. TCRdb re-hosts the immuneACCESS table, in-frame sequences only. Its copies lack some clones; in the studies checked, an unresolved V gene accounts for under half of them, and the cause for the rest is not known. V, J and clone size reflect that table, while D and trimming were determined from the DNA. The sample yields around 130,000 clones; roughly 84% were counted once. 2.1% of the sample rests with the top ten.

The sequence derives from a woman under 40 in good health and CMV-seronegative. Sequences were obtained from PBMCs. Recombination connected TRBV11-2 to TRBJ2-7; the D region possibly corresponds to TRBD2 (6 bases align). The CDR3: CASSLTPYAGYDEQYF. The sequenced DNA is TGTGCCAGCAGCTTAACCCCCTACGCGGGGTACGACGAGCAGTACTTC.